This section outlines one TCR beta chain sequence together with its context. Some clones are missing from TCRdb's copy, which holds only in-frame ones; the method was immunoSEQ multiplex PCR. The sample records around 70,000 clones, around 79% being singletons. These data are taken from a study of T cell responses to AZD1222 COVID-19 vaccine. This CDR3 has 15 amino acids. Germline V gene data show CDR1 as SEHNR and CDR2 as FQNEAQ (reference sequence). V was clipped by 4 bases and J by 1 base, with 12 bases between them. Sequenced here: peripheral blood, sampled on day 0 of MenACWY control vaccination. The rearrangement joins TRBV7-9 to TRBJ2-3; D is perhaps TRBD1 or TRBD2 (5 bases each). This sequence was found in an adult in good health. CDR3 nucleotide sequence: TGTGCCAGCAGCTCGCCGGGACGGGGCACAGATACGCAGTATTTT. It codes for CASSSPGRGTDTQYF.